This TCR beta chain is from a study of response to subunit inactivated influenza vaccine. Study-wide results and limits: The authors offered the suggestion that each seasonal influenza vaccination recruits few new T cells.

CDR1 and CDR2 from the germline V gene are SGHRS and YFSETQ. The V end lost 1 base, the J end lost 6 bases, and 8 bases lay between the germline ends. The CDR3 length is 14 residues. This clonotype has only a few counts. Its antigen is not identified. Each CDR3 protein gets one entry after TCRdb re-called the RT-PCR reads with MiXCR. This table holds a few hundred thousand distinct CDR3 sequences, 13% to 15% found once. This TCR was sampled from a man between 45 and 60 years old who received an inactivated influenza vaccine. This chain joins TRBV5-1 and TRBJ1-6, with D possibly TRBD1 on 5 matching bases. The sequenced sample was PBMCs from blood, obtained 11 to 12 days after vaccination. CDR3 nucleotide sequence: TGCGCCAGCAGCTTGAGACAGACTAATTCACCCCTCCACTTT. Amino acid sequence: CASSLRQTNSPLHF.